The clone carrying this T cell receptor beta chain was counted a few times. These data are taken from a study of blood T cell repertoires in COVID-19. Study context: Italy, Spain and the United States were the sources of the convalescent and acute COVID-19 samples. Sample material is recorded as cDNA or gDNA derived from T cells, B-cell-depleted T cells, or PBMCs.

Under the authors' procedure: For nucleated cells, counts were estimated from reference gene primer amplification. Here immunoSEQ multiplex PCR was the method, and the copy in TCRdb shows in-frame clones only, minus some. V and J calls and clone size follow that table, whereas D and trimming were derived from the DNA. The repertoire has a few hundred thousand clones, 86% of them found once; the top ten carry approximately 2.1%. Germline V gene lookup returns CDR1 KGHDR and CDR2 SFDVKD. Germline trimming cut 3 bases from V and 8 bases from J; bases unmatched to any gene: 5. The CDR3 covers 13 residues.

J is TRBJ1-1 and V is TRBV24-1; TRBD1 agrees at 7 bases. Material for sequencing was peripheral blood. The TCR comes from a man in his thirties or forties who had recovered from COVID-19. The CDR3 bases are TGTGCCACCAGTGATCAAATGACAGGGGAAGCTTTCTTT. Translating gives CATSDQMTGEAFF.